This TCR beta chain emerged from a study of cytomegalovirus exposure and HLA in healthy donors. Comment on this clone: Its antigen is not known.

A multiplex PCR was run with 60 Vbeta primers and 13 Jbeta primers. Using immunoSEQ multiplex PCR, the repertoire was profiled, and TCRdb retains in-frame clones only, with some absent. The sample holds 150,000 to 200,000 clones, about 76% seen once. Study results and limitations: Among the most significant clusters, several appeared linked to common viral pathogens in a later analysis. A classifier reportedly called cytomegalovirus status with high sensitivity and specificity.

Looked up from germline, CDR1 is SGHAT and CDR2 is FQNNGV. CDR3 length equals 14 residues. Trimming removed 2 bases from V and 3 bases from J, with 7 bases in between. The TCR sequence derives from a woman in her 50s in good health and CMV-seronegative. Input material: PBMCs. The rearrangement joins TRBV11-2 to TRBJ1-4; no clear D. CDR3 amino acids: CASSLRSSNEKLFF. CDR3 nucleotides: TGTGCCAGCAGCTTACGTAGCTCTAATGAAAAACTGTTTTTT. Supplemented by reference TRBV11-2 and TRBJ1-4, the full variable domain reads EAGVAQSPRYKIIEKRQSVAFWCNPISGHATLYWYQQILGQGPKLLIQFQNNGVVDDSQLPKDRFSAERLKGVDSTLKIQPAKLEDSAVYLCASSLRSSNEKLFFGSGTQLSVL.